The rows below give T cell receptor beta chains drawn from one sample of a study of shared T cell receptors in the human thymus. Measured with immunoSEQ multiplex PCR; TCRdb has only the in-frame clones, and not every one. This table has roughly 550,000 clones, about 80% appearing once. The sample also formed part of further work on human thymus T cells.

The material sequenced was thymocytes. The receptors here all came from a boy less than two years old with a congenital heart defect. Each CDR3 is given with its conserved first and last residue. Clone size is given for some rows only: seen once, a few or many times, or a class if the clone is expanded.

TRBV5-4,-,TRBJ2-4,CASSLEGQGLAKNIQYF
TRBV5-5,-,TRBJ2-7,CASRGGQGHEQYF
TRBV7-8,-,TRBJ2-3,CASSSQPTYGETQYF
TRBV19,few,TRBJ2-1,CASSIHPGRLPEQFF
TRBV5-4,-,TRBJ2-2,CASSLYLDPDGTGELFF
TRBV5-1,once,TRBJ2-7,CASSDPPLDRDTYEQYF
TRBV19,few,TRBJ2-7,CASRETGRDEQYF
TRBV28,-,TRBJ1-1,CASRVWRYLNTEAFF
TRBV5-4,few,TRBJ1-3,CASSFGGQGSGNTIYF
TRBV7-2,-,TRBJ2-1,CASSLALAVSYNEQFF
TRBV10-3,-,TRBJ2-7,CAIRETQGTSRNEQYF
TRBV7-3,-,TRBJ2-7,CASSRRGPGEQYF
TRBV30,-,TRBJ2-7,CAWSEFPGQGAYEQYF
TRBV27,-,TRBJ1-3,CASRPGVRDTIYF
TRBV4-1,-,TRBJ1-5,CASSQDERYSNQPQHF
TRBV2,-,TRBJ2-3,CASSRRDTQYF
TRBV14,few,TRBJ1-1,CASSQWVTQAHTEAFF
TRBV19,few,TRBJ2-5,CASSRRGGETQYF
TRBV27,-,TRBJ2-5,CASRIIQGRETQYF
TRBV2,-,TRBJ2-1,CASSEATPHSLGGNEQFF
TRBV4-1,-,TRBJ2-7,CASSQVLDSSYEQYF
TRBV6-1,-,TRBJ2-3,CASSGGQTRLAGWVADTQYF
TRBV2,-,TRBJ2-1,CASIGQRDHNEQFF
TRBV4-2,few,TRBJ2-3,CASSQASGSNTDTQYF
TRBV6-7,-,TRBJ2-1,CASSPRPGTSNEQFF
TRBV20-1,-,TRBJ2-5,CSASHETQYF
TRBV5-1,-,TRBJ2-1,CASSAYLRTSDYNEQFF
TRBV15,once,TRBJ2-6,CATSRVRRGAYSGANVLTF
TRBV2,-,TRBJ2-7,CASRQRTSGTLYEQYF
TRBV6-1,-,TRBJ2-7,CASSLTGVSSYEQYF
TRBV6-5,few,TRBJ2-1,CASSLPPGSEQFF
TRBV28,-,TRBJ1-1,CAGRRRESYTEAFF
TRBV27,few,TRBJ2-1,CASRPREGTSGSEQFF
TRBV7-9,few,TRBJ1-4,CASSDGGGERTTNEKLFF
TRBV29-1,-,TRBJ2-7,CSVEDRGEPYEQYF
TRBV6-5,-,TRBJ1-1,CASSGDSEVTEAFF
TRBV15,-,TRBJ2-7,CATSRVRDDHYEQYF
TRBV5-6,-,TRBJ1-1,CASSFRQGANTEAFF
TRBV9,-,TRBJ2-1,CASSPRGRGKYNEQFF
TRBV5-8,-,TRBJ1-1,CASSSGDRDTSGTEAFF
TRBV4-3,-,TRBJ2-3,CASSQKGLAGRTDTQYF
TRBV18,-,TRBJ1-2,CASSEAEGNYGYTF
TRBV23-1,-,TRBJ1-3,CASLGNTIYF
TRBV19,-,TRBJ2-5,CASESQGAETQYF
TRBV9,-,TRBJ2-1,CASSEPGTSGRNEQFF
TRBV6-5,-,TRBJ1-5,CASRENRGFNQPQHF
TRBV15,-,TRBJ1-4,CATSRARGGLSEKLFF
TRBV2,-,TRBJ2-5,CASSPDSQETQYF
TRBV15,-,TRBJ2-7,CATSRTGLAGGRSSYEQYF
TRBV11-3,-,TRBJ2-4,CASSFYGDYRRYF